Following are 30 T cell receptor beta chains from one sample sequenced in a study of cytomegalovirus exposure and HLA in healthy donors. Primers: 60 Vbeta forward and 13 Jbeta reverse. Data came from immunoSEQ multiplex PCR; TCRdb stores just in-frame clones and leaves some out. Of some 110,000 clones listed, more than 65% are singletons. Sequenced input: PBMCs. These receptors were obtained from a boy between 10 and 17 years old in good health and CMV-seronegative.

The chain couples TRBV28 to TRBJ2-7; possibly TRBD2 for D (6 bases). The V end was cut by 5 bases, the J end by 6 bases, with 11 bases between. The CDR3 has 12 amino acids. The germline CDR1 and CDR2 sequences are MDHEN and SYDVKM. CDR3 sequence reads: CASSLWRGEQYF. The DNA of the CDR3 is TGTGCCAGCAGTCTCTGGCGGGGCGAGCAGTACTTC. Full variable domain (missing parts from reference TRBV28 and TRBJ2-7): DVKVTQSSRYLVKRTGEKVFLECVQDMDHENMFWYRQDPGLGLRLIYFSYDVKMKEKGDIPEGYSVSREKKERFSLILESASTNQTSMYLCASSLWRGEQYFGPGTRLTVT.

This CDR3 is CASMPPTRAGELFF. The DNA for the CDR3 is TGTGCCAGCATGCCACCCACGAGGGCCGGGGAGCTGTTTTTT. The gene calls are TRBV2 and TRBJ2-2; a weak D match, TRBD2 (5 bases). V was trimmed by 7 bases and J by 6 bases, leaving 15 bases between them. Germline assignment: CDR1 SNHLY and CDR2 FYNNEI. There are 14 residues in the CDR3.

This clone was counted a single time. This chain connects TRBV19 to TRBJ1-6, with unresolved D. V was shortened by 5 bases and J by 7 bases, with 9 bases between the two germline ends. CDR1 and CDR2 (germline): LNHDA, SQIVND (reference sequence). The CDR3 is 13 amino acids. In DNA form, the CDR3 reads TGTGCCAGTAGTCCCCCCCTGAATTCACCCCTCCACTTT. It encodes CASSPPLNSPLHF.

This clone was detected only a few times. The J gene is TRBJ2-7, the V gene TRBV5-4; 11 bases are a match to TRBD1. This CDR3 has 16 amino acids. Germline-derived CDR1 and CDR2 are SGHNT and YYREEE (reference sequence). Trimming at V came to 1 base and at J to 2 bases, leaving 5 bases not matched to a gene. The CDR3 DNA sequence: TGTGCCAGCAGCTTGCCATTGGGACAGGGGGCCTACGAGCAGTACTTC. It is translated as CASSLPLGQGAYEQYF.

The chain links TRBV5-4 to TRBJ2-2; maybe TRBD2 (6 bases). The CDR3 runs to 13 residues. Trimming cost V 4 bases and J 7 bases, with 11 bases left between them. Germline V lookup: CDR1 SGHNT, CDR2 YYREEE (reference sequence). CDR3 region: CASSPSGSGELFF. CDR3 bases: TGTGCCAGCAGCCCCTCCGGGAGCGGGGAGCTGTTTTTT.

The chain has TRBV6-5 and TRBJ2-4, with 10 bases aligning to TRBD1. This CDR3 is 15 amino acids long. The V gene end was trimmed by 10 bases and the J gene end by 4 bases; junction bases not matched to a gene: 10. Germline CDR1 and CDR2: MNHEY and SVGAGI. The CDR3 here is CATSPADRGKNIQYF. CDR3 nucleotides: TGTGCCACCTCCCCCGCGGACAGGGGGAAAAACATTCAGTACTTC.

In this sample, this clone turned up once. The chain combines TRBV6-5 with TRBJ2-5; D possibly corresponds to TRBD2 (5 bases). V was cut by 6 bases and J by 5 bases, with 10 bases left in between. The CDR3 is 12 residues long. The V gene's germline CDR1 is MNHEY and CDR2 SVGAGI. CDR3 protein: CASSRAAETQYF. The CDR3 region has the DNA TGTGCCAGCAGCCGAGCGGCCGAGACCCAGTACTTC.

The J gene is TRBJ2-7, the V gene TRBV29-1, with 8 bases fitting TRBD1. This CDR3 region has 13 residues. V trimming: 4 bases; J trimming: 6 bases; junction bases outside the gene matches: 8. CDR1 and CDR2 from the germline V gene are SQVTM and ANQGSEA. The CDR3 DNA is TGCAGCGTTGTCCAGGGGGCCAGGCGCGAGCAGTACTTC. Its translation is CSVVQGARREQYF.

V gene TRBV2 combines with J gene TRBJ1-5; 8 bases map to TRBD1. Germline trimming cut 6 bases from V and 2 bases from J; bases unmatched to any gene: 6. Germline values: CDR1 SNHLY, CDR2 FYNNEI. The CDR3 loop spans 15 amino acids. CDR3 DNA: TGTGCCAGCAGCGCAGAGACAGGGGGCAATCAGCCCCAGCATTTT. Protein product: CASSAETGGNQPQHF.

V and J are TRBV28 and TRBJ1-4; D gene uncertain. The V end lost 7 bases, the J end lost 5 bases, and 20 bases lay between the germline ends. Germline assignment: CDR1 MDHEN and CDR2 SYDVKM. The CDR3 extends over 16 amino acids. CDR3 residues: CASITRGSGRNEKLFF. In DNA form, the CDR3 reads TGTGCCAGCATTACACGGGGAAGCGGAAGGAATGAAAAACTGTTTTTT.

V is TRBV6-1 and J is TRBJ2-5, with 8 bases that match TRBD2. Germline V CDR1 and CDR2: MNHNS, SASEGT. This CDR3 contains 14 residues. V was pared by 6 bases and J by 5 bases, with 8 bases of the junction left unmatched. The CDR3 is CASSPGLAPETQYF. CDR3 coding DNA: TGTGCCAGCAGCCCCGGACTAGCCCCCGAGACCCAGTACTTC.

The gene calls are TRBV27 and TRBJ2-1; unclear D gene. The V end lost 11 bases, the J end lost 5 bases, and 10 bases lay between the germline ends. This CDR3 spans 11 amino acids. The germline gives CDR1 MNHEY, CDR2 SMNVEV (reference sequence). CDR3 nucleotides: TGTGCCGTCGCAGTAAACAATGAGCAGTTCTTC. It codes for CAVAVNNEQFF.

The chain uses TRBV28 and TRBJ2-1; D is unresolved. The ends were cut back, 5 bases at V and 4 bases at J, with 6 bases in the middle. Germline assignment: CDR1 MDHEN and CDR2 SYDVKM. The CDR3 is 12 amino acids. The CDR3: CASSHGYNEQFF. The CDR3 DNA is TGTGCCAGCAGTCACGGTTACAATGAGCAGTTCTTC. The variable domain in full, completed from reference TRBV28 and TRBJ2-1, reads DVKVTQSSRYLVKRTGEKVFLECVQDMDHENMFWYRQDPGLGLRLIYFSYDVKMKEKGDIPEGYSVSREKKERFSLILESASTNQTSMYLCASSHGYNEQFFGPGTRLTVL.

This clone occurred a few times. The chain employs TRBV2 and TRBJ1-5, with TRBD1 as a possible D gene (6 bases). This CDR3 has 13 residues. The germline V and J ends were trimmed by 6 bases and 4 bases, with 10 bases remaining between them. Germline V CDR1 and CDR2: SNHLY, FYNNEI. CDR3: CASRDSRNQPQHF. Written as DNA, the CDR3 is TGTGCCAGCAGGGACAGCAGGAATCAGCCCCAGCATTTT.

This chain connects TRBV14 to TRBJ2-2; D gene uncertain. The V gene's germline CDR1 is SGHDN and CDR2 FVKESK. Trimming cost V 8 bases and J 6 bases, with 7 bases left between them. This CDR3 contains 11 residues. The CDR3 bases are TGTGCCAGCTCACGAGCCGGGGAGCTGTTTTTT. Translated: CASSRAGELFF.

This chain connects TRBV10-1 to TRBJ2-1; 7 bases are a match to TRBD2. V lost 2 bases and J lost 8; bases outside the gene matches: 12. Germline V gene data show CDR1 as WNHNN and CDR2 as SYGVQD (reference sequence). There are 16 residues in the CDR3. CDR3: CASSETWSGGRDEQFF. DNA for the CDR3: TGCGCCAGCAGTGAGACTTGGTCGGGAGGTAGAGATGAGCAGTTCTTC.

The chain combines TRBV4-3 with TRBJ1-2; the D is unclear. Germline loops: CDR1 LGHNA, CDR2 YSLEER. CDR3 length equals 12 residues. The V gene lost 0 bases and the J gene lost 8 bases, with 7 bases spanning the gap. This CDR3 is CASSQESGGYTF. CDR3 sequence (DNA): TGCGCCAGCAGCCAAGAATCGGGGGGCTACACCTTC.

The chain joins TRBV27 to TRBJ2-3; D is undetermined. Trimming removed 10 bases at V and 2 bases at J, with 16 bases between. Germline V lookup: CDR1 MNHEY, CDR2 SMNVEV (reference sequence). This CDR3 comprises 14 residues. CDR3 DNA: TGTGCCATCACACACACGAGGAACACAGATACGCAGTATTTT. Protein sequence: CAITHTRNTDTQYF.

This chain links TRBV2 with TRBJ1-4; 8 bases are shared with TRBD1. The V segment lost 7 bases and the J segment 10 bases; nucleotides outside the gene matches: 11. The CDR3 is made up of 14 amino acids. The germline V gene has CDR1 SNHLY and CDR2 FYNNEI. The CDR3 spells CASTLGQGNVKLFF. The CDR3, as DNA: TGTGCCAGCACCCTTGGACAGGGAAACGTAAAACTGTTTTTT.

The chain combines TRBV30 with TRBJ1-6; a possible D gene is TRBD1 (6 bases). This CDR3 is 17 amino acids long. The V gene lost 1 base and the J gene lost 6 bases, with 19 bases spanning the gap. Germline values: CDR1 GTSNPN, CDR2 SVGIG (reference sequence). CDR3 protein: CAWSAPWTERFNSPLHF. The CDR3, as DNA: TGTGCCTGGAGTGCACCTTGGACAGAAAGATTTAATTCACCCCTCCACTTT.

V is TRBV9 and J is TRBJ2-1; D not certain. The CDR3 contains 14 residues. The V and J ends lost 0 bases and 6 bases respectively, with 10 bases between them. Germline CDR1 and CDR2: SGDLS and YYNGEE. DNA for the CDR3: TGTGCCAGCAGCGTAGATGGGCAGTCCAATGAGCAGTTCTTC. Protein product: CASSVDGQSNEQFF. The whole variable domain, filled in from reference TRBV9 and TRBJ2-1, reads DSGVTQTPKHLITATGQRVTLRCSPRSGDLSVYWYQQSLDQGLQFLIQYYNGEERAKGNILERFSAQQFPDLHSELNLSSLELGDSALYFCASSVDGQSNEQFFGPGTRLTVL.

This clone was picked up a small number of times. This chain connects TRBV7-2 to TRBJ2-5; D perhaps matches TRBD1 (5 bases). Per the germline V gene, CDR1 is SGHTA and CDR2 is FQGNSA. The CDR3 consists of 13 residues. V gave up 2 bases and J gave up 3 bases, with 7 bases separating them. The CDR3 sequence: CASSLSREETQYF. CDR3 nucleotide sequence: TGTGCCAGCAGCTTAAGCAGGGAAGAGACCCAGTACTTC.

This chain connects TRBV18 to TRBJ1-5; D not resolved. The V gene lost 0 bases and the J gene lost 5 bases, with 8 bases spanning the gap. CDR3 length equals 14 residues. CDR1 KGHSH and CDR2 LQKENI come from the germline V gene. The CDR3 nucleotides are TGTGCCAGCTCACCACCCGAGGGATATCAGCCCCAGCATTTT. This sequence encodes CASSPPEGYQPQHF.

The rearrangement uses TRBV6-5 and TRBJ1-1; D is perhaps TRBD1 (6 bases). The CDR3 contains 14 residues. Germline CDR1 reads MNHEY; CDR2 reads SVGAGI. Trimming stripped 5 bases from V and 2 bases from J, with 12 bases between. The CDR3 region has the DNA TGTGCCAGCAGTCACAGGGAAGGAAACACTGAAGCTTTCTTT. It encodes CASSHREGNTEAFF.

The count of this clone is one. The chain recombines TRBV19 with TRBJ1-4; D is perhaps TRBD1 (6 bases). The V gene lost 8 bases and the J gene lost 6 bases, with 13 bases spanning the gap. The CDR3 is made up of 13 amino acids. Germline assignment: CDR1 LNHDA and CDR2 SQIVND (reference sequence). Here the CDR3 DNA reads TGTGCCAGTGAAGACAGGAGTTATGAAAAACTGTTTTTT. Encoded protein: CASEDRSYEKLFF.

The table lists this clone with a few counts. DNA for the CDR3: TGTGCCAGCAGATCGGGAGCAGAGACCCAGTACTTC. Encoded protein: CASRSGAETQYF. The chain has TRBV11-3 and TRBJ2-5, with a weak D call TRBD2 (6 bases). Deletions cut 6 bases from V and 4 bases from J, with 9 bases between. Germline lookup yields CDR1 SGHNT and CDR2 YENEEA. The CDR3 extends over 12 amino acids.

J is TRBJ2-7 and V is TRBV6-1; a weak D match, TRBD1 (6 bases). Germline V gene data show CDR1 as MNHNS and CDR2 as SASEGT. This CDR3 comprises 13 residues. V dropped 10 bases and J dropped 0 bases, with 13 bases sitting between them. The CDR3 DNA reads TGTGCCACAGGCCGGGACACCTCCTACGAGCAGTACTTC. It specifies CATGRDTSYEQYF.

The J gene is TRBJ2-5, the V gene TRBV7-9; 7 nucleotides match TRBD1. The CDR3 is made up of 15 amino acids. CDR1 and CDR2 from the germline V gene are SEHNR and FQNEAQ (reference sequence). The V and J ends lost 5 bases and 1 base, in that order; junction bases with no gene match: 7. The CDR3 reads CASSLTGYSQETQYF. DNA for the CDR3: TGTGCCAGCAGCCTGACAGGGTACTCCCAAGAGACCCAGTACTTC.

V gene TRBV14 combines with J gene TRBJ2-7; 14 positions match TRBD2. The CDR3 totals 15 residues. The junction had 5 bases not matched to a gene; V was cut back by 4 bases and J by 6 bases. Germline loops: CDR1 SGHDN, CDR2 FVKESK. Here the CDR3 reads CASSLTGLAGGEQYF. The CDR3 bases are TGTGCCAGCAGCCTTACAGGACTAGCGGGAGGCGAGCAGTACTTC.

The gene calls are TRBV4-3 and TRBJ1-6; D not resolved. Germline CDR1 is LGHNA and CDR2 is YSLEER. The length of the CDR3 is 15 residues. V lost 0 bases and J 7 bases, leaving 10 bases between the germline ends. CDR3 sequence (DNA): TGCGCCAGCAGCCAAGAAAAGAGGGCCAATTCACCCCTCCACTTT. The encoded protein is CASSQEKRANSPLHF.